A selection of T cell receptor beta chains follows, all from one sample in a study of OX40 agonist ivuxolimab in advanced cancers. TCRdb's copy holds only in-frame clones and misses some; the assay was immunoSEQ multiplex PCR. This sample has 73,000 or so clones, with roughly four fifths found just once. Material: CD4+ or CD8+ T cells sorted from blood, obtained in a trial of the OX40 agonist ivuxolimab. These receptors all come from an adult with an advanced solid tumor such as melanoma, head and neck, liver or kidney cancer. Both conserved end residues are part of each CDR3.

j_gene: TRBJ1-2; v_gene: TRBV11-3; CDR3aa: CASSLEIGQGEGYTF
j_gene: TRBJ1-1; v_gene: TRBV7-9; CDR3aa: CASSLAVTEAFF
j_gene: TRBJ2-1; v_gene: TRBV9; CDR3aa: CASSRDTLYNEQFF
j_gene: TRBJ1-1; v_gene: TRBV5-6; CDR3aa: CASSLGSGQGKAFF
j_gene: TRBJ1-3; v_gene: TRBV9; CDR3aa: CASSGYRGSSGNTIYF
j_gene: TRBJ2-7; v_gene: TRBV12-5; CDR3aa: CASGSTGGGYEQYF
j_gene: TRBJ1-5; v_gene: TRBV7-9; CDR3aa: CASSLSRGQGADQPQHF
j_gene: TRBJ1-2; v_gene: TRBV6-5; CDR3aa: CASSLGRGIDYGYTF
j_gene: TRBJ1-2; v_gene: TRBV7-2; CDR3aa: CASSPGAYGYTF
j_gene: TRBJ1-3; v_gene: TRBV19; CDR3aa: CASRPDYSGNTIYF
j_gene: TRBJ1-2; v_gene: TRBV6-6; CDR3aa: CASSKRDRRVYGYTF
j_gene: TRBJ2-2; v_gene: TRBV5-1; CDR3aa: CASSSLTGTETGELFF
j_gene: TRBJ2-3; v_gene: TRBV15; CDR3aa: CATSRDSTVSTDTQYF
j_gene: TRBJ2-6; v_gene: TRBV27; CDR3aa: CASSFQPRVGANVLTF
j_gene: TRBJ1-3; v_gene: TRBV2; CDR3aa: CARSSGNTIYF
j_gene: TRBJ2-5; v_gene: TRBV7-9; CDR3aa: CASSLGPGWRETQYF
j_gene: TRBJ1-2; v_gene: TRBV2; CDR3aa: CASSGQPGYGYTF
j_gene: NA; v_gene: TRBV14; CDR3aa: CASSQLAGVTYEQYF
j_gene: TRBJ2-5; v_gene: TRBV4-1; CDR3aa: CASSQAPAAIQETQYF
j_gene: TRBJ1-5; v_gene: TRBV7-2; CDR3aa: CASSLMRVDQPQHF
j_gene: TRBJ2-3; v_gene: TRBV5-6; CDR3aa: CASTPTTSTKTDTQYF
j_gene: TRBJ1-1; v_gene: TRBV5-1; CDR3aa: CASSRERDTEAFF
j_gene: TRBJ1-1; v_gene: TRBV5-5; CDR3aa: CASSLVPPDKLNTEAFF
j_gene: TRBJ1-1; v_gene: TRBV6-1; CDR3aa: CASSSGTLGRSAFF
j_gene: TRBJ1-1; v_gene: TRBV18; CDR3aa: CASSPPARSSTEAFF
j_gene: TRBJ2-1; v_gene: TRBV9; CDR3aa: CASTGGPYNEQFF
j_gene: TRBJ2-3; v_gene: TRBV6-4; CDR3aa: CASSTDAGGPGTQYF
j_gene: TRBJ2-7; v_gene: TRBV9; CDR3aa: CASSVTPGTGTYEQYF
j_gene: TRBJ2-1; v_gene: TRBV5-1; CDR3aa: CASSPGSPGGNEQFF
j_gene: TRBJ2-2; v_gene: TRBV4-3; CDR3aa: CASSRAGQTNTGELFF
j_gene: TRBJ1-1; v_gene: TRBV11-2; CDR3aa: CASSSSGGRVTEAFF
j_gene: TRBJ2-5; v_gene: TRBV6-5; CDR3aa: CASSSRTSGSRETQYF
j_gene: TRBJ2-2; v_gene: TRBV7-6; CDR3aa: CASSLLVGELFF
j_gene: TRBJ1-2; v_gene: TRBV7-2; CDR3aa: CASSLLLGQGAGGYTF
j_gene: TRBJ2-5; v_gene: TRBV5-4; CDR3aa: CASSLRPGLARETQYF
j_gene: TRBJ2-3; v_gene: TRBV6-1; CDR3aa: CASDTGAQDTQYF
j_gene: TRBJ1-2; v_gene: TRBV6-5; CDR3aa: CASSYSRTGASGGYTF
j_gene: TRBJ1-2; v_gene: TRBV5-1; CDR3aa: CASSLDFNYGYTF
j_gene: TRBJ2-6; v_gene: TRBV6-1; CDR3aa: CASSENRVRAGGANVLTF
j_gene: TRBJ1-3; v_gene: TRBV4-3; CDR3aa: CASSQDPRGSTTGNTIYF
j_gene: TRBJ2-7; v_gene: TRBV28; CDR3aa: CASSSSDGRSYEQYF
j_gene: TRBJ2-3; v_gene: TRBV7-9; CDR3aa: CASSAPPRDTQYF
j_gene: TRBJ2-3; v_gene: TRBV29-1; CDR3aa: CSVAGGPGDTQYF
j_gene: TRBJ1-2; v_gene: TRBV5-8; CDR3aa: CASSNTGPVGGGYTF